This T cell receptor beta chain was identified in a study of identical twins. This clonotype occurred a few times. Its matching antigen is unknown. Findings and limits, study-wide: Twin pairs had excess sharing that was weaker in beta out-of-frame sequences.

TCRdb reprocessed the 5' RACE reads with MiXCR, giving one entry per CDR3 protein. The sample lists hundreds of thousands of distinct CDR3 sequences; about 20% were seen once. Per the germline V gene, CDR1 is LGHNT and CDR2 is FRNRAP. With 1 base removed from V and 7 bases from J, the gap between germline ends came to 8 bases. This CDR3 contains 13 residues. The data were also submitted as part of a second study, on yellow fever vaccine responses in identical twins. According to that study: Each twin's T cell response to the vaccine was reported to look partly convergent and partly personalized.

The sequencing sample was made of CD4+ T cells sorted from blood. This TCR came from a woman younger than 35 in good health. The V and J genes are TRBV12-5 and TRBJ2-1, with a possible D match to TRBD1 (6 bases). The CDR3 DNA is TGTGCTAGTGGTTTGGGAGGGGGAAATGAGCAGTTCTTC. Amino acids: CASGLGGGNEQFF. The full variable domain, in which reference TRBV12-5 and TRBJ2-1 provide the parts outside the CDR3, is DARVTQTPRHKVTEMGQEVTMRCQPILGHNTVFWYRQTMMQGLELLAYFRNRAPLDDSGMPKDRFSAEMPDATLATLKIQPSEPRDSAVYFCASGLGGGNEQFFGPGTRLTVL.